The rows below give T cell receptor beta chains drawn from one sample of a study of T cells in Graves' hyperthyroidism and ophthalmopathy. TCRdb redid the calling of the multiplex PCR reads with MiXCR, one entry per CDR3 protein. The data hold 650,000 to 750,000 distinct CDR3 sequences, with 14% observed a single time. The sample taken for sequencing was blood. Receptor source: a woman between 18 and 29 years old with Graves' hyperthyroidism. Both conserved end residues are part of each CDR3. D genes are given only for firm matches. Only some rows state a clone size, as once, few, many or a class for expanded clones.

TRBJ2-7	TRBV13	NA	many	CASSLGHYEQYF	TGTGCCAGCAGCTTAGGTCACTACGAGCAGTACTTC
TRBJ2-7	TRBV28	TRBD2	few	CASSPGGTSGSAYEQYF	TGTGCCAGCAGTCCTGGGGGGACTAGCGGGAGCGCCTACGAGCAGTACTTC
TRBJ2-6	TRBV19	NA	NA	CASRGKHLSGANVLTF	TGTGCCAGTAGGGGTAAACATCTCTCTGGGGCCAACGTCCTGACTTTC
TRBJ1-3	TRBV19	NA	few	CASTPGPFSGNTIYF	TGTGCCAGTACCCCGGGACCGTTCTCTGGAAACACCATATATTTT
TRBJ1-5	TRBV11-2	NA	many	CASTYTDPGDTSNQPQHF	TGTGCCAGCACCTACACCGACCCAGGGGATACCAGCAATCAGCCCCAGCATTTT
TRBJ2-1	TRBV3-1	TRBD2	few	CASSQGWASGYNEQFF	TGTGCCAGCAGCCAAGGATGGGCTAGCGGATACAATGAGCAGTTCTTC
TRBJ2-7	TRBV4-1	NA	NA	CASSQSSRGEYEQYF	TGCGCCAGCAGCCAATCTTCCCGCGGCGAATACGAGCAGTACTTC
TRBJ2-2	TRBV14	NA	NA	CASNGLGSVGELFF	TGTGCCAGCAACGGTCTCGGGTCCGTCGGGGAGCTGTTTTTT
TRBJ1-2	TRBV6-1	NA	NA	CASSVLQYGYTF	TGTGCCAGCAGTGTCCTGCAGTATGGCTACACCTTC
TRBJ2-1	TRBV2	TRBD2	NA	CASSETTSVPKEFF	TGTGCCAGCAGTGAAACGACTAGCGTCCCGAAAGAGTTCTTC
TRBJ1-5	TRBV18	NA	many	CASSPGYSNQPQHF	TGTGCCAGCTCACCAGGGTATAGCAATCAGCCCCAGCATTTT
TRBJ1-5	TRBV6-4	NA	few	CASVAGTASNQPQHF	TGTGCCAGCGTCGCGGGGACGGCGAGCAATCAGCCCCAGCATTTT
TRBJ1-1	TRBV29-1	NA	NA	CSVVNTEAFF	TGCAGCGTTGTTAACACTGAAGCTTTCTTT
TRBJ2-1	TRBV28	TRBD1	many	CASSFTGAAYNEQFF	TGTGCCAGCAGTTTCACAGGGGCAGCCTACAATGAGCAGTTCTTC
TRBJ2-7	TRBV5-4	NA	NA	CASSFGYEQHF	TGTGCCAGCAGCTTTGGGTACGAGCAGCACTTC
TRBJ1-6	TRBV19	NA	few	CASGSGWPDSPLHF	TGTGCCAGTGGATCCGGCTGGCCGGATTCACCCCTCCACTTT
TRBJ1-1	TRBV6-1	NA	many	CASTTVRSNTEAFF	TGTGCCAGCACGACCGTAAGATCGAACACTGAAGCTTTCTTT
TRBJ2-5	TRBV6-1	TRBD2	many	CASSEARFAGGQETQYF	TGTGCCAGCAGTGAAGCGAGATTTGCGGGGGGGCAAGAGACCCAGTACTTC
TRBJ1-3	TRBV20-1	NA	few	CSASLVGGDGNTIYF	TGCAGTGCTAGTTTAGTGGGGGGCGACGGAAACACCATATATTTT
TRBJ2-2	TRBV6-5	TRBD2	many	CASSYAGGSDTGELFF	TGTGCCAGCAGTTACGCGGGCGGGAGTGACACCGGGGAGCTGTTTTTT
TRBJ2-7	TRBV2	NA	many	CASMGSSYEQYF	TGTGCCAGCATGGGGTCCTCCTACGAGCAGTACTTC
TRBJ2-5	TRBV12-3/TRBV12-4	NA	NA	CASSLPALWYF	TGTGCCAGCAGTCTCCCGGCCCTTTGGTACTTC
TRBJ2-7	TRBV30	TRBD2	many	CAWSVVDGGRYEQYF	TGTGCCTGGAGTGTAGTCGACGGCGGGAGGTACGAGCAGTACTTC
TRBJ2-7	TRBV7-8	NA	NA	CALRKQGANEQYF	TGTGCTCTACGGAAACAGGGAGCCAATGAGCAGTACTTC
TRBJ2-2	TRBV7-9	NA	many	CASSLPSQGKNTGELFF	TGTGCCAGCAGCTTACCCTCACAAGGGAAGAACACCGGGGAGCTGTTTTTT
TRBJ2-7	TRBV29-1	TRBD2	many	CSVSGLAGVRSYEQYF	TGCAGCGTTTCTGGACTAGCGGGAGTGCGGTCCTACGAGCAGTACTTC
TRBJ2-7	TRBV4-3	TRBD1	NA	CASSRGTGPTYEQYF	TGCGCCAGCAGCCGAGGGACAGGGCCAACCTACGAGCAGTACTTC
TRBJ1-5	TRBV5-1	NA	many	CASSLGRGPDQPQHF	TGCGCCAGCAGCTTGGGCAGGGGCCCTGATCAGCCCCAGCATTTT